Detailed here is one T cell receptor beta chain. The sample is drawn from a study of blood T cell repertoires in COVID-19. For the study at large: T cells, B-cell-depleted T cells, or PBMCs provided the cDNA or gDNA that served as material.

Only in-frame clones appear in the TCRdb table, and some are missing; sequencing was by immunoSEQ multiplex PCR. The data contain 220,000 or so clones, around 86% of them singletons. The V gene's germline CDR1 is SGHNT and CDR2 YYREEE (reference sequence). V shed 1 base and J shed 5 bases, with 15 bases lying between them. CDR3 length: 15 residues. The sequence derives from a woman aged 50 to 60 who had recovered from COVID-19. The chain recombines TRBV5-4 with TRBJ1-1; D remains ambiguous. The sequenced material came from PBMCs or T cells enriched from blood (not recorded which). The CDR3 DNA follows: TGTGCCAGCAGCTTGTTGACGACAATAGGTACTGAAGCTTTCTTT. This gives the protein CASSLLTTIGTEAFF.